These T cell receptor beta chains were read from a single sample in a study of neurological immune-mediated disorders. Each CDR3 protein gets one entry after TCRdb re-called the 5' RACE reads with MiXCR. This sample carries approximately 50,000 distinct CDR3 sequences, less than 4.5% of them seen once, and the ten largest clones take around 1.5%. The source material was PBMCs. The receptors originated from a man aged 30 to 39 with multiple sclerosis. Both conserved end residues are part of each CDR3. The D gene is left open where the match is weak. Expanded clones get a size class; other rows say once, few or many, or leave the size out.

many	-	TRBV12-5	TRBJ1-5	TGTGCTAGTGGACTAGAAGGGGGAGGCAATCAGCCCCAGAATTTT	CASGLEGGGNQPQNF
many	-	TRBV12-3/TRBV12-4	TRBJ1-2	TGTGCCAGCAGTTTTATACGGATAGGCTACACCTTC	CASSFIRIGYTF
many	-	TRBV4-2	TRBJ2-5	TGTGCCAGCAGCCAATCCCGGGACCTGGGAGCGACCCAGTACTTC	CASSQSRDLGATQYF
many	-	TRBV7-9	TRBJ2-1	TGTGCCAGCAGCTCACCACTAGCTTCTCCGGCGAATGAGCAGTTCTTC	CASSSPLASPANEQFF
many	TRBD1	TRBV5-1	TRBJ2-7	TGCGCCAGCAGCTTTGACAGGGGGAGCGAGCAGTACTTC	CASSFDRGSEQYF
-	-	TRBV18	TRBJ2-7	TGTGCCAGCTCACCTAGACCGGAGTGGGCTAGGTACTTC	CASSPRPEWARYF
many	TRBD2	TRBV20-1	TRBJ2-1	TGCAGTGCTAGAGGGGGGGGTAGATACAATGAGCAGTTCTTC	CSARGGGRYNEQFF
many	TRBD2	TRBV20-1	TRBJ2-3	TGCAGTGCGGGGACTAGCGGGGCTCCTAGCACAGATACGCAGTATTTT	CSAGTSGAPSTDTQYF
many	-	TRBV7-6	TRBJ1-1	TGTGCCAGCAGCACGCAGGGGTACACTGAAGCTTTCTTT	CASSTQGYTEAFF
many	-	TRBV15	TRBJ1-2	TGTGCCACCAGCAGGAAAGGATCTTTCTATGGCTACACCTTC	CATSRKGSFYGYTF
few	-	TRBV6-6	TRBJ1-5	TGTGCCAGCAGTGCAGCTTTCAATCAGCCCCAGAATTTT	CASSAAFNQPQNF
many	TRBD1	TRBV9	TRBJ1-1	TGTGCCAGCAGCCCCAAAGGGGGGACAGTGAACACTGAAGCTTTCTTT	CASSPKGGTVNTEAFF
many	-	TRBV20-1	TRBJ2-7	TGCAGTGCCACCCGTCTTCAGGGAGCCTACGAGCAGTACTTC	CSATRLQGAYEQYF
many	-	TRBV5-1	TRBJ2-3	TGCGCCACCAAGACTGGGGTTGACACAGATACGCAGTATTTT	CATKTGVDTDTQYF
many	TRBD2	TRBV12-3/TRBV12-4	TRBJ2-7	TGTGCCAGCAGTTTGACTAGCGGGGGGGTCTACGAGCAGTACTTC	CASSLTSGGVYEQYF
-	-	TRBV10-3	TRBJ1-5	TGTGCCATCAGTGATGGGCGAGTCGGTCAGCCCCAGAATTTT	CAISDGRVGQPQNF
many	-	TRBV9	TRBJ2-2	TGTGCCAGCGCATATGGCGGAGACACCGGGGAGCTGTTTTTT	CASAYGGDTGELFF
many	TRBD2	TRBV7-9	TRBJ2-1	TGTGCCAGCAGCTTAGTTCGGACTGGCGGGGGGCAGTTCTTC	CASSLVRTGGGQFF
many	TRBD1	TRBV28	TRBJ1-2	TGTGCCAGCAGTTTTCCCGGGACAGGGTCCCAGGCTGGCTACACCTTC	CASSFPGTGSQAGYTF
few	TRBD1	TRBV12-3/TRBV12-4	TRBJ2-7	TGTGCCAGCAGTTTCCTACAGGGGAGAAAAGAGCAGTACTTC	CASSFLQGRKEQYF
-	TRBD1	TRBV6-5	TRBJ1-1	TGTGCCAGCAGTTACTCGAAAGGGGGCGGTGAAGCTTTCTTT	CASSYSKGGGEAFF
few	-	TRBV20-1	TRBJ2-4	TGCAGTGCTACCACTCACCCAAAAAAAATTCAGTACTTC	CSATTHPKKIQYF
many	TRBD1	TRBV14	TRBJ2-7	TGTGCCAGCAGCCGGGACAGGGTCCGCTACGAGCAGTACTTC	CASSRDRVRYEQYF
many	TRBD1	TRBV5-1	TRBJ1-3	TGCGCCAGCAGCCCCGGACAGGGAGGAGACACCATATATTTT	CASSPGQGGDTIYF
many	TRBD1	TRBV6-5	TRBJ1-4	TGTGCCAGCAGAGGGCAGGGGGGCGAAAAACTGTTTTTT	CASRGQGGEKLFF
few	-	TRBV27	TRBJ2-7	TGTGCCAGCAGTCTGACAGTTATCGACTACGAGCAGTACTTC	CASSLTVIDYEQYF
many	TRBD2	TRBV19	TRBJ2-1	TGTGCCAGTACCCCTAGCGGGGCGTCCTACAATGAGCAGTTCTTC	CASTPSGASYNEQFF
many	-	TRBV9	TRBJ2-1	TGTGCCAGCAGCGTAGCTGAGGGTGAGCAGTTCTTC	CASSVAEGEQFF
many	-	TRBV20-1	TRBJ1-1	TGCAGAATCTTATCAGGGGCCGACACTGAAGCTTTCTTT	CRILSGADTEAFF
many	-	TRBV11-2	TRBJ2-2	TGTGCCAGCAGCTTACCAGGGGTGACCGGGGAGCTGTTTTTT	CASSLPGVTGELFF
many	TRBD2	TRBV7-6	TRBJ2-5	TGTGCCAGCAGCTTAGCGTACCAGCGGGAGAATTTCCAGTACTTC	CASSLAYQRENFQYF
many	TRBD2	TRBV2	TRBJ2-1	TGTGCCGGAAAGCCAGGACTAGCGGGGGGCTACAATGAGCAGTTCTTC	CAGKPGLAGGYNEQFF
many	TRBD2	TRBV7-2	TRBJ2-7	TGTGCCAGCAGCTGGCCGGGGGGCGAGCAGTACTTC	CASSWPGGEQYF
many	TRBD2	TRBV20-1	TRBJ2-1	TGCAGTGCTAATCGAGCGGGGTCCTACAATGAGCAGTTCTTC	CSANRAGSYNEQFF
many	-	TRBV20-1	TRBJ1-5	TGCAGTGCTGGAAAGAGCAATCAGCCCCAGCATTTT	CSAGKSNQPQHF
few	TRBD2	TRBV18	TRBJ2-1	TGTGCCAGCTTCGGACTAGCGGGGGGCCACAATGAGCAGTTCTTC	CASFGLAGGHNEQFF
-	TRBD1	TRBV12-3/TRBV12-4	TRBJ1-2	TGTGCCAGCCGACAGGGTTGGAACTATGGCTACACCTTC	CASRQGWNYGYTF
many	-	TRBV29-1	TRBJ2-7	TGCAGCGTTGAAGAAGTTTTCGGGGAGGAGCAGTACTTC	CSVEEVFGEEQYF
many	TRBD2	TRBV7-9	TRBJ2-7	TGTGCCAGCAATAGCGGGAGTTCCTACGAGCAGTACTTC	CASNSGSSYEQYF
many	-	TRBV5-1	TRBJ2-7	TGCGCCAGCAGCTATCGACAGTTCTACGAGCAGTACTTC	CASSYRQFYEQYF